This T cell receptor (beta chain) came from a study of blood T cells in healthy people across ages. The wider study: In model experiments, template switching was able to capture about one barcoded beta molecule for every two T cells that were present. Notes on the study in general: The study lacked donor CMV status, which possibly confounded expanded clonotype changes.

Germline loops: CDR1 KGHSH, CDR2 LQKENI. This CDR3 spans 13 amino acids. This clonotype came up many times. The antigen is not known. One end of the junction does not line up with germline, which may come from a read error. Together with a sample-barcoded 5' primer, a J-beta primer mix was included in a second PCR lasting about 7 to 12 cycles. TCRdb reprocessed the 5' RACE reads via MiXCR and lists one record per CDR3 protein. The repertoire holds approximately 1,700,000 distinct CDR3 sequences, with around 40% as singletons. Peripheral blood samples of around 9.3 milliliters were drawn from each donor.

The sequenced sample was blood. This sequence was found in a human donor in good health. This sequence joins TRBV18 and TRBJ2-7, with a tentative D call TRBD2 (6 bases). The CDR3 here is CASSPGSSYEQYF. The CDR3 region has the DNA TGCGCCAGCAGCCCCGGGAGCTCCTACGAGCAGTACTTC.